This T cell receptor (beta chain) emerged from a study of PD-L1 blockade in urothelial cancer. Time point: pretreatment peripheral blood. Clones were read by immunoSEQ multiplex PCR, and TCRdb kept only the in-frame ones, dropping some. The table lists 35,000 to 45,000 clones, around nine tenths of them singletons, with 25% in the top ten. The CDR3 loop spans 12 amino acids. V lost 5 bases, J lost 9 bases, and 11 bases lay in between. Germline V gene lookup returns CDR1 MNHNS and CDR2 SASEGT. Sequenced here: PBMCs, sampled around atezolizumab (anti-PD-L1) treatment. This TCR was recovered from a donor at least 40 years old with urothelial cancer. V gene TRBV6-1 combines with J gene TRBJ2-1; weak D call: TRBD2 (6 bases). CDR3 sequence reads: CASSWEAIEQFF. CDR3 bases: TGTGCCAGCAGTTGGGAGGCCATTGAGCAGTTCTTC.